A selection of T cell receptor beta chains follows, all from one sample in a study of OX40 agonist ivuxolimab in advanced cancers. Measured with immunoSEQ multiplex PCR; TCRdb has only the in-frame clones, and not every one. The table lists 9,500 to 12,000 clones, around 73% of them singletons. Material: CD4+ or CD8+ T cells sorted from blood, obtained in a trial of the OX40 agonist ivuxolimab. These receptors originate from an adult with an advanced solid tumor such as melanoma, head and neck, liver or kidney cancer. CDR3s include the opening cysteine and the closing phenylalanine or tryptophan. Fields, in order: J gene, D gene, clone size, V gene, CDR3 protein, CDR3 DNA. The D gene is left open where the match is weak. A row's size may be missing; if present it is once, few, many or a size class.

>TRBJ1-6|.|.|TRBV5-4
CASSLTAPSSPLHF
TGTGCCAGCAGCTTGACTGCTCCTAGTTCACCCCTCCACTTT
>TRBJ2-1|TRBD2|.|TRBV11-2
CASSSLAGVIYEQFF
TGTGCCAGCAGCAGCTTGGCGGGAGTGATATATGAGCAGTTCTTC
>TRBJ2-2|TRBD2|.|TRBV11-2
CASSLEGSGAPNTGELFF
TGTGCCAGCAGCTTAGAGGGTAGCGGGGCGCCGAACACCGGGGAGCTGTTTTTT
>TRBJ1-1|.|.|TRBV7-3
CASSLRGGMNTEAFF
TGTGCCAGCAGCTTACGTGGGGGAATGAACACTGAAGCTTTCTTT
>TRBJ1-4|.|.|TRBV4-3
CASSQGSRPPGPNEKLFF
TGCGCCAGCAGCCAGGGAAGTCGTCCGCCCGGACCCAATGAAAAACTGTTTTTT
>TRBJ2-1|.|few|TRBV6-4
CASSQTHEQFF
TGTGCCAGCAGTCAGACGCATGAGCAGTTCTTC
>TRBJ1-2|.|.|TRBV7-6
CASSHKSRKTYGYTF
TGTGCCAGCAGCCATAAATCTCGAAAGACCTATGGCTACACCTTC
>TRBJ2-1|TRBD2|once|TRBV30
CAWSSLAGLYNEQFF
TGTGCCTGGAGTTCACTAGCGGGACTCTACAATGAGCAGTTCTTC
>TRBJ1-1|.|once|TRBV10-3
CAITRTANTEAFF
TGTGCCATCACCAGGACAGCGAACACTGAAGCTTTCTTT
>TRBJ1-5|TRBD1|.|TRBV28
CASSFGTGWLVGPQHF
TGTGCCAGCAGTTTCGGGACAGGGTGGCTTGTCGGGCCCCAGCATTTT
>TRBJ2-3|TRBD2|once|TRBV5-1
CASSPGLAGPFADTQYF
TGCGCCAGCAGCCCGGGACTAGCGGGACCCTTCGCAGATACGCAGTATTTT
>TRBJ1-5|.|.|TRBV11-2
CASSFSPTNPQHF
TGTGCCAGCAGCTTTAGCCCGACAAACCCCCAGCATTTT
>TRBJ2-7|.|.|TRBV4-1
CASSNTNEQYF
TGCGCCAGCAGTAACACGAACGAGCAGTACTTC